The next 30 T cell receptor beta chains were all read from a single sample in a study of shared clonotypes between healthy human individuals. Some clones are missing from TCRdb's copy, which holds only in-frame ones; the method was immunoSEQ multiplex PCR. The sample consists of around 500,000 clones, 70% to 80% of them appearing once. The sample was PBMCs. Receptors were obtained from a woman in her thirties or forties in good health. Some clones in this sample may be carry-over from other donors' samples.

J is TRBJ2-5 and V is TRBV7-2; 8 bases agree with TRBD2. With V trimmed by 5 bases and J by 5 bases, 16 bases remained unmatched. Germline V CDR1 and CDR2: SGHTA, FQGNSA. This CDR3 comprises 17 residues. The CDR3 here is CASSLTSGGVVRETQYF. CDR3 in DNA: TGTGCCAGCAGCCTAACTAGCGGAGGAGTAGTCCGGGAGACCCAGTACTTC.

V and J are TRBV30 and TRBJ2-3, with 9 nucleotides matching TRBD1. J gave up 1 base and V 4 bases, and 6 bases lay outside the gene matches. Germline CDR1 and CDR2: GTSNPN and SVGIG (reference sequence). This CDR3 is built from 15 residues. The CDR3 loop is CAWTRQGDGTDTQYF. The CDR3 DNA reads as TGTGCCTGGACAAGACAGGGGGACGGCACAGATACGCAGTATTTT.

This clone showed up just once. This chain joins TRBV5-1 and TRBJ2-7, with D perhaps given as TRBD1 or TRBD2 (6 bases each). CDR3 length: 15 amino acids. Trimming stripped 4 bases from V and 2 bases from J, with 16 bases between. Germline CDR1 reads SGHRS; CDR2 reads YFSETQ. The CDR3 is CASSGGQPTAYEQYF. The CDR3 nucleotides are TGCGCCAGCAGCGGGGGGCAACCTACGGCCTACGAGCAGTACTTC.

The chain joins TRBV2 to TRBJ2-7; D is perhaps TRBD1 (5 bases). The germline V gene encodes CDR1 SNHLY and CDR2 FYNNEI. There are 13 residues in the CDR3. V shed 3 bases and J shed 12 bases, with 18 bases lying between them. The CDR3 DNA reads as TGTGCCAGCAGTGACGAAGGTGGGGCTCCCCGGTACTTC. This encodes CASSDEGGAPRYF.

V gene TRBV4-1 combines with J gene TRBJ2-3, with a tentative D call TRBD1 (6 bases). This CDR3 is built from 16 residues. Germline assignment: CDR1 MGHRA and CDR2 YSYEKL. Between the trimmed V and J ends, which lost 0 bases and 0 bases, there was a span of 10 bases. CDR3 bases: TGCGCCAGCAGCCAAGATGACAGGACTAGCACAGATACGCAGTATTTT. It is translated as CASSQDDRTSTDTQYF.

Here the CDR3 DNA reads TGTGCCAGCAGCCATCTACCCCAGGGTACCGAGACCCAGTACTTC. This sequence encodes CASSHLPQGTETQYF. V and J are TRBV5-4 and TRBJ2-5; the D gene is possibly TRBD1 (5 bases). Germline CDR1 SGHNT, CDR2 YYREEE (reference sequence). The CDR3 has 15 residues. Deletions cut 4 bases from V and 5 bases from J, with 18 bases between.

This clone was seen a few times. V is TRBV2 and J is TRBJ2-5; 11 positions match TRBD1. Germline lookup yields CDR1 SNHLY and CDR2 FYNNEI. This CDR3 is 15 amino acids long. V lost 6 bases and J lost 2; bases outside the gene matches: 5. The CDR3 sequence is CASSRDRGRQETQYF. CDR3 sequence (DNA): TGTGCCAGCAGCAGGGACAGGGGGAGACAAGAGACCCAGTACTTC.

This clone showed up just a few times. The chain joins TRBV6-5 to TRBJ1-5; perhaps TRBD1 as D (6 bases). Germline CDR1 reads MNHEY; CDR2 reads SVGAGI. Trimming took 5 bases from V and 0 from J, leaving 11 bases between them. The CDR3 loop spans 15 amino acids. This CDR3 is CASSRGGHSNQPQHF. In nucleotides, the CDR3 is TGTGCCAGCAGTAGGGGGGGGCATAGCAATCAGCCCCAGCATTTT.

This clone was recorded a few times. The CDR3: CASSPRTGGMETQYF. For the CDR3, the DNA is TGTGCCAGCAGCCCGAGGACAGGGGGTATGGAGACCCAGTACTTC. This rearrangement joins TRBV5-4 to TRBJ2-5; TRBD1 agrees at 10 bases. The CDR3 sequence is 15 residues long. Germline V gives CDR1 SGHNT, CDR2 YYREEE (reference sequence). V gave up 4 bases and J gave up 5 bases; unmatched junction bases: 8.

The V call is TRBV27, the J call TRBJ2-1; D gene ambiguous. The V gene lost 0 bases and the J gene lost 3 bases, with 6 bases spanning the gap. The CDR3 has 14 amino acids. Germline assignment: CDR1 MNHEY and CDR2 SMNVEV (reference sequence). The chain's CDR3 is CASSLSYFYNEQFF. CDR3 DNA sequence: TGTGCCAGCAGTTTATCGTACTTCTACAATGAGCAGTTCTTC.

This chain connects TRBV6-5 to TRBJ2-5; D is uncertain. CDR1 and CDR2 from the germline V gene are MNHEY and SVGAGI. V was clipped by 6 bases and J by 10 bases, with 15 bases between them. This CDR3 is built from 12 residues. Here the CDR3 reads CASRTEDGIQYF. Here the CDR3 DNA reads TGTGCCAGCAGAACCGAGGACGGAATCCAGTACTTC.

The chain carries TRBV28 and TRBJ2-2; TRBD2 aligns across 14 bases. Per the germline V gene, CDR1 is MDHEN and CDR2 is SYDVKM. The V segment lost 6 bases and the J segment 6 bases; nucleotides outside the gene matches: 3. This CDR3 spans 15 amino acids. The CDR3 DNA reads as TGTGCCAGCAGACTGGGACTAGCGGGAGCCGGGGAGCTGTTTTTT. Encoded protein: CASRLGLAGAGELFF.

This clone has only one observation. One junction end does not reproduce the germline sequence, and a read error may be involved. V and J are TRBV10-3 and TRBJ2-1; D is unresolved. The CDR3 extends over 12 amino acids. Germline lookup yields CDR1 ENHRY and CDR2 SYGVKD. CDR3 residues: CATSPGGNEQFF. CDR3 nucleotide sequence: TGTGCCACCAGTCCAGGTGGGAATGAGCAGTTCTTC.

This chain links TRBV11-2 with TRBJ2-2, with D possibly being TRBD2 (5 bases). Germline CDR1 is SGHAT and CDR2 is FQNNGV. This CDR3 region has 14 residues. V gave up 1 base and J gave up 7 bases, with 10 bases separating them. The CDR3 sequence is CASSLVPGSGELFF. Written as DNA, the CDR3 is TGTGCCAGCAGCTTAGTACCGGGGAGCGGGGAGCTGTTTTTT. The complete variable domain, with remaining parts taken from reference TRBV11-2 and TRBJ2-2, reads EAGVAQSPRYKIIEKRQSVAFWCNPISGHATLYWYQQILGQGPKLLIQFQNNGVVDDSQLPKDRFSAERLKGVDSTLKIQPAKLEDSAVYLCASSLVPGSGELFFGEGSRLTVL.

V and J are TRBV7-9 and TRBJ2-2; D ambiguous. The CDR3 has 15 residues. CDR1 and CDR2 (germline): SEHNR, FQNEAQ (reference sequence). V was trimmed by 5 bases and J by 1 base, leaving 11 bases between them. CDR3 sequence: CASSPDWMNTGELFF. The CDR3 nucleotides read TGTGCCAGCAGCCCCGATTGGATGAACACCGGGGAGCTGTTTTTT.

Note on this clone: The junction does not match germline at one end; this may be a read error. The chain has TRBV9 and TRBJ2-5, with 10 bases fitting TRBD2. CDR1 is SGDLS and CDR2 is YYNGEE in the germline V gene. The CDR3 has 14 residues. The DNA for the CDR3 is TGTGCCAGCAGGGTAGCGGGAGGTTCGGAGACCCAGTACTTC. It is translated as CASRVAGGSETQYF.

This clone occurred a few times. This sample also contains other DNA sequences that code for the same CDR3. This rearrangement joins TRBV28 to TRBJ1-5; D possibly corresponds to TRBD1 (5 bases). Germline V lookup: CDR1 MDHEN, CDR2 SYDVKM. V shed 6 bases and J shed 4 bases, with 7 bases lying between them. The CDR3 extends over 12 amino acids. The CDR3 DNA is TGTGCCAGCAGATGGGGGAATCAGCCCCAGCATTTT. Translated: CASRWGNQPQHF.

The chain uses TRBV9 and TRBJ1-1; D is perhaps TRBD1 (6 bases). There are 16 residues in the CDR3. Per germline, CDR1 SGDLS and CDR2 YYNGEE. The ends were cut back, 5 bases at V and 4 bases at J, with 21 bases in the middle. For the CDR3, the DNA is TGTGCCAGCAGTCGAGGAGGGTCCCTCAGGGGCACTGAAGCTTTCTTT. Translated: CASSRGGSLRGTEAFF.

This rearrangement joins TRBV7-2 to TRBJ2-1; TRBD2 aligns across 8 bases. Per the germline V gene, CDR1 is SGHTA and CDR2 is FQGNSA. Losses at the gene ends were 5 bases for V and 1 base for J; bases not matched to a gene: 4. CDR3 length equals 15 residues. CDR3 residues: CASSNSGSSYNEQFF. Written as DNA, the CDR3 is TGTGCCAGCAGCAACAGCGGGAGTTCCTACAATGAGCAGTTCTTC.

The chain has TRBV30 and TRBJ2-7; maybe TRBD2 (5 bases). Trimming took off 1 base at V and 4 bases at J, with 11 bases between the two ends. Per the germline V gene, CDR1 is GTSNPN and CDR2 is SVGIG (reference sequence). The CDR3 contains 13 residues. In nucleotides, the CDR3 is TGTGCCTGGAGTGGAGGGTATGCGTACGAGCAGTACTTC. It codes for CAWSGGYAYEQYF.

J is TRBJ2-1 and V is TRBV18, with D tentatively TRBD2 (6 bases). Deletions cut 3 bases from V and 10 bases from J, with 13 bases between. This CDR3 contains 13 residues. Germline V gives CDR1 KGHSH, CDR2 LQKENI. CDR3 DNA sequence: TGTGCCAGCTCACCCCCCTCAGGGAGGGAGCAGTTCTTC. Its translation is CASSPPSGREQFF.

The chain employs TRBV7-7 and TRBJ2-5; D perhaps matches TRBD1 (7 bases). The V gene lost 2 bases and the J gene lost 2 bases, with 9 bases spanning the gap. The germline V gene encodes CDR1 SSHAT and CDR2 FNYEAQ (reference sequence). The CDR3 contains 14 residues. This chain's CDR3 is CASSLQGGQETQYF. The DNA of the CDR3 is TGTGCCAGCAGCTTACAGGGGGGACAAGAGACCCAGTACTTC. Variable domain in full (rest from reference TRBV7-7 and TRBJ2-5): GAGVSQSPRYKVTKRGQDVTLRCDPISSHATLYWYQQALGQGPEFLTYFNYEAQPDKSGLPSDRFSAERPEGSISTLTIQRTEQRDSAMYRCASSLQGGQETQYFGPGTRLLVL.

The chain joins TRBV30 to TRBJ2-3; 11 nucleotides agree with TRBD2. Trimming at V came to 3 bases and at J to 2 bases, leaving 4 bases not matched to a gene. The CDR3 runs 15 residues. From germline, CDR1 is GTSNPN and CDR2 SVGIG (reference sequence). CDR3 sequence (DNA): TGTGCCTGGAGCGAGGGACTAGCGGACACAGATACGCAGTATTTT. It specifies CAWSEGLADTDTQYF.

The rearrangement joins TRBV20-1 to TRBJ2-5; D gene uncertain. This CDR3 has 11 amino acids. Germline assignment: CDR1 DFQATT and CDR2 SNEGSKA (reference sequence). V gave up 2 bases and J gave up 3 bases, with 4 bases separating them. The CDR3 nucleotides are TGCAGTGCTAGACCTGAAGAGACCCAGTACTTC. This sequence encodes CSARPEETQYF.

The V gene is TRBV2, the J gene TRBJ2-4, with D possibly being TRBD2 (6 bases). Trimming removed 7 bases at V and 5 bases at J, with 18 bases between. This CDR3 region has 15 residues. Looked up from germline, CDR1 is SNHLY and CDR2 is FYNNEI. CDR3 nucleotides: TGTGCCAGCATTGAGACTAGGGTGGTGGAAAACATTCAGTACTTC. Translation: CASIETRVVENIQYF.

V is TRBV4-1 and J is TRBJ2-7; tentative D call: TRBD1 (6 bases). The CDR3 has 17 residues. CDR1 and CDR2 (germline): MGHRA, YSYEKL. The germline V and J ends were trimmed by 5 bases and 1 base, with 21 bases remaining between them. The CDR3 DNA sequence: TGCGCCAGCAGCTCCCGGGACACGGGCAGGGGTTCCTACGAGCAGTACTTC. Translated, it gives CASSSRDTGRGSYEQYF.

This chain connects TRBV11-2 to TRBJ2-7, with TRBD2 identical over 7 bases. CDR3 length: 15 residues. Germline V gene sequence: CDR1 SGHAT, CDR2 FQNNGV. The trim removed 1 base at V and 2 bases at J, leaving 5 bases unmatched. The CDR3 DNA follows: TGTGCCAGCAGCTTAGGTTGGGAGGGCCCCTACGAGCAGTACTTC. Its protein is CASSLGWEGPYEQYF.

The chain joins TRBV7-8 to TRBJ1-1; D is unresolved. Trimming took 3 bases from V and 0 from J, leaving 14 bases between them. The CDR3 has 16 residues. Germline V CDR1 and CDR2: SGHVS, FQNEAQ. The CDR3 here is CASSFQVPTMNTEAFF. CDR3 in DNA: TGTGCCAGCAGCTTCCAGGTTCCGACTATGAACACTGAAGCTTTCTTT.

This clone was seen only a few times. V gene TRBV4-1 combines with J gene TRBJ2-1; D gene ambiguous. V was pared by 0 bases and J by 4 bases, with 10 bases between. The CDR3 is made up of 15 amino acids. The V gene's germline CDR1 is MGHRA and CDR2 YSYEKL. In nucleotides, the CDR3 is TGCGCCAGCAGCCAAGATTTTCCGGGTTACAATGAGCAGTTCTTC. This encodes CASSQDFPGYNEQFF.

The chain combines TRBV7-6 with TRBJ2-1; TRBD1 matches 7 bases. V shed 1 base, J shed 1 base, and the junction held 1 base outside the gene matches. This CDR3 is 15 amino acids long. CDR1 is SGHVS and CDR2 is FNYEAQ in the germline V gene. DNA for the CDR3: TGTGCCAGCAGCTTAGGGGACAGTTCCTACAATGAGCAGTTCTTC. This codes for CASSLGDSSYNEQFF.